This T cell receptor beta chain was recovered during a study of Graves' ophthalmopathy and Graves' hyperthyroidism. CDR3 size: 15 residues. The germline CDR1 and CDR2 sequences are SGHRS and YFSETQ. V shed 4 bases, J shed 4 bases, and the junction held 4 bases outside the gene matches. As the template, RNA transcripts were used to amplify TCR beta CDR3 regions. The first-round RT-PCR employed HTBI primers together with the Qiagen OneStep RT-PCR kit. A multiplex PCR was then performed as the second round. From the multiplex PCR reads, TCRdb called clonotypes with MiXCR, one entry per CDR3 protein. There are around 660,000 distinct CDR3 sequences in the sample; about two fifths occur only once, and over 2.5% lies in the top ten. Moderate-to-severe activity, with CAS ≥3, NOSPECS ≥4 and duration under 3 months, characterized the donors with ophthalmopathy. The sample holds many counts of this clonotype.

This chain joins TRBV5-1 and TRBJ2-5; 13 bases are a match to TRBD2. Input material: peripheral blood. The origin of this receptor is an adult man with Graves' ophthalmopathy. The DNA of the CDR3 is TGCGCCAGCAGCCCGGGACTAGCGGGGCCAGAGACCCAGTACTTC. Translation gives CASSPGLAGPETQYF.